The next 18 T cell receptor beta chains were all read from a single sample in a study of cytomegalovirus exposure and HLA in healthy donors. Amplification used 60 Vbeta primers and 13 Jbeta primers. Assay: immunoSEQ multiplex PCR; the TCRdb copy retains only in-frame clones and omits some. The sample consists of roughly 110,000 clones, around 80% of them appearing once. Sequenced material: PBMCs. The source is a man aged 60 to 69 in good health and CMV-seronegative.

This chain uses TRBV28 with TRBJ1-1; a weak D match, TRBD1 (5 bases). This CDR3 comprises 13 residues. Per the germline V gene, CDR1 is MDHEN and CDR2 is SYDVKM. The CDR3 is CAHQGQLGTEAFF. The CDR3 DNA follows: TGTGCGCACCAGGGTCAATTGGGCACTGAAGCTTTCTTT.

The V gene is TRBV10-3, the J gene TRBJ1-1; possibly TRBD1 for D (5 bases). The CDR3 loop spans 13 amino acids. Germline V gene sequence: CDR1 ENHRY, CDR2 SYGVKD. Trimming cost V 5 bases and J 1 base, with 8 bases left between them. Here the CDR3 reads CAISTGGNTEAFF. The CDR3 DNA sequence: TGTGCCATCAGTACAGGCGGGAACACTGAAGCTTTCTTT.

This rearrangement joins TRBV7-3 to TRBJ1-1, with a tentative D call TRBD1 (6 bases). V was clipped by 4 bases and J by 1 base, with 7 bases between them. This CDR3 is 13 amino acids long. CDR1 and CDR2 (germline): SGHTA, FQGTGA. The CDR3 reads CASSWGQNTEAFF. CDR3 nucleotides: TGTGCCAGCAGCTGGGGACAGAACACTGAAGCTTTCTTT.

The chain has TRBV25-1 and TRBJ2-5; TRBD2 might be the D (6 bases). Germline assignment: CDR1 MGHDK and CDR2 SYGVNS. This CDR3 has 17 amino acids. V shed 4 bases and J shed 2 bases, with 20 bases lying between them. CDR3 amino acids: CASSVVFRLAGQETQYF. Here the CDR3 DNA reads TGTGCCAGCAGTGTCGTTTTCAGGCTGGCGGGGCAAGAGACCCAGTACTTC.

V and J are TRBV5-1 and TRBJ2-5, with TRBD1 matching over 7 bases. In germline, CDR1 is SGHRS, CDR2 YFSETQ. The CDR3 covers 14 residues. The V segment lost 1 base and the J segment 3 bases; nucleotides outside the gene matches: 3. Written as DNA, the CDR3 is TGCGCCAGCAGCTTGAGTCAGGGGGAAGAGACCCAGTACTTC. Protein sequence: CASSLSQGEETQYF.

This clone was detected only a few times. This rearrangement joins TRBV18 to TRBJ2-7, with TRBD2 matching over 8 bases. CDR1 is KGHSH and CDR2 is LQKENI in the germline V gene. With 2 bases clipped from V and 6 bases from J, the junction kept 3 bases outside the gene matches. This CDR3 spans 13 amino acids. The CDR3 reads CASSPKAGVEQYV. The CDR3 DNA follows: TGTGCCAGCTCACCAAAAGCGGGGGTCGAGCAGTACGTC.

This clone was seen just once. V usage is TRBV15 and J usage is TRBJ1-5; 9 bases match TRBD1. The V and J ends lost 2 bases and 7 bases, in that order; junction bases with no gene match: 12. This CDR3 has 17 amino acids. CDR1 is LNHNV and CDR2 is YYDKDF in the germline V gene (reference sequence). Here the CDR3 reads CATSRKEWDRVEQPQHF. CDR3 bases: TGTGCCACCAGCAGAAAGGAATGGGACAGGGTAGAACAGCCCCAGCATTTT.

This clone appeared a few times. The chain's CDR3 is CSVADRRNTEAFF. The CDR3 DNA sequence: TGCAGCGTTGCGGACAGGCGGAACACTGAAGCTTTCTTT. The rearrangement joins TRBV29-1 to TRBJ1-1, with 7 bases aligning to TRBD1. The CDR3 sequence is 13 residues long. V was pared by 4 bases and J by 1 base, with 3 bases of the junction left unmatched. CDR1 and CDR2 from the germline V gene are SQVTM and ANQGSEA.

The chain uses TRBV19 and TRBJ1-5, with 10 positions matching TRBD1. The V segment lost 6 bases and the J segment 4 bases; nucleotides outside the gene matches: 3. The CDR3 spans 14 residues. In germline, CDR1 is LNHDA, CDR2 SQIVND (reference sequence). The CDR3 DNA reads TGTGCCAGTAGCGGGGACAGGGGTAATCAGCCCCAGCATTTT. Translating it yields CASSGDRGNQPQHF.

V is TRBV30 and J is TRBJ2-7, with D perhaps TRBD1 (5 bases). The CDR3 has 13 amino acids. The germline V and J ends were trimmed by 2 bases and 4 bases, with 12 bases remaining between them. Germline V gene sequence: CDR1 GTSNPN, CDR2 SVGIG (reference sequence). Here the CDR3 reads CAWSSGIVYEQYF. The CDR3 DNA reads TGTGCCTGGAGTTCAGGGATTGTTTACGAGCAGTACTTC.

V is TRBV2 and J is TRBJ1-2; D is perhaps TRBD1 (5 bases). Germline V gives CDR1 SNHLY, CDR2 FYNNEI. The CDR3 consists of 13 residues. Between the trimmed V and J ends, which lost 4 bases and 8 bases, there was a span of 14 bases. The CDR3, as DNA: TGTGCCAGCAGTGGACAGCTTTTGGAGGGCTACACCTTC. It yields the protein CASSGQLLEGYTF.

The table lists this clone with a few counts. The chain joins TRBV6-5 to TRBJ1-3; D remains ambiguous. The V and J ends lost 5 bases and 0 bases respectively, with 11 bases between them. CDR1 and CDR2 from the germline V gene are MNHEY and SVGAGI. This CDR3 comprises 15 residues. Here the CDR3 reads CASSLSRLSGNTIYF. CDR3 nucleotides: TGTGCCAGCAGTCTATCCCGCCTCTCTGGAAACACCATATATTTT.

This clone was counted a single time. This chain uses TRBV19 with TRBJ1-5; TRBD1 aligns across 8 bases. With V trimmed by 6 bases and J by 3 bases, 7 bases remained unmatched. CDR1 LNHDA and CDR2 SQIVND come from the germline V gene (reference sequence). This CDR3 has 15 amino acids. The CDR3 DNA is TGTGCCAGTAGGATAACAGGGGGTAACAATCAGCCCCAGCATTTT. Protein product: CASRITGGNNQPQHF. Together with reference TRBV19 and TRBJ1-5, the CDR3 gives the full variable domain: DGGITQSPKYLFRKEGQNVTLSCEQNLNHDAMYWYRQDPGQGLRLIYYSQIVNDFQKGDIAEGYSVSREKKESFPLTVTSAQKNPTAFYLCASRITGGNNQPQHFGDGTRLSIL.

The rearrangement links TRBV5-6 to TRBJ2-3, with 10 bases fitting TRBD2. The CDR3 is 18 residues long. Germline V gives CDR1 SGHDT, CDR2 YYEEEE. The trim removed 3 bases at V and 8 bases at J, leaving 18 bases unmatched. CDR3 bases: TGTGCCAGCAGCTCTTCGACTAGCGGGCTACTCGCCCCAGGTACGCAGTATTTT. Translation: CASSSSTSGLLAPGTQYF.

This clone was seen a few times. This sequence joins TRBV30 and TRBJ1-3, with a weak D call TRBD1 (6 bases). Trimming took 3 bases from V and 1 from J, leaving 13 bases between them. Looked up from germline, CDR1 is GTSNPN and CDR2 is SVGIG (reference sequence). The CDR3 is 15 amino acids. This chain's CDR3 is CAWRRDRTSGNTIYF. The DNA of the CDR3 is TGTGCCTGGAGAAGAGACAGGACATCTGGAAACACCATATATTTT.

This chain uses TRBV27 with TRBJ2-5; D perhaps matches TRBD1 (5 bases). The end of the DNA is better explained by TRBJ2-7, so the J call may be wrong. In germline, CDR1 is MNHEY, CDR2 SMNVEV (reference sequence). The CDR3 sequence is 14 residues long. CDR3 amino acids: CASSFKGHSYEQYF. In DNA form, the CDR3 reads TGTGCCAGCAGTTTTAAGGGGCACTCCTACGAGCAGTACTTC.

The V call is TRBV5-4, the J call TRBJ2-5; the match to TRBD2 covers 8 bases. Losses at the gene ends were 2 bases for V and 1 base for J; bases not matched to a gene: 7. Germline CDR1 is SGHNT and CDR2 is YYREEE (reference sequence). The CDR3 totals 16 residues. This CDR3 is CASSLASGGGQETQYF. CDR3 nucleotides: TGTGCCAGCAGCTTAGCGAGCGGGGGAGGCCAAGAGACCCAGTACTTC.

This chain links TRBV5-6 with TRBJ1-1, with a possible D match to TRBD1 (5 bases). Trimming pared 0 bases from V and 2 bases from J, leaving 8 bases between. The CDR3 has 14 amino acids. The germline V gene encodes CDR1 SGHDT and CDR2 YYEEEE. The CDR3 spells CASSLGQTNTEAFF. The CDR3 DNA sequence: TGTGCCAGCAGCTTGGGACAGACAAACACTGAAGCTTTCTTT. The full variable domain, in which reference TRBV5-6 and TRBJ1-1 provide the parts outside the CDR3, is DAGVTQSPTHLIKTRGQQVTLRCSPKSGHDTVSWYQQALGQGPQFIFQYYEEEERQRGNFPDRFSGHQFPNYSSELNVNALLLGDSALYLCASSLGQTNTEAFFGQGTRLTVV.